Included here is one TCR beta chain sequence, with context. Its antigen is undetermined. The sample is drawn from a study of T cells in narcolepsy. As for the study in general: Healthy controls were enrolled alongside patients with narcolepsy type 1 or type 2.

The data were produced by immunoSEQ multiplex PCR, yet TCRdb's version contains in-frame clones alone and is incomplete. The table has some 30,000 clones, 80% to 85% seen once. Whole-study findings and limits: Healthy controls reportedly lacked the autoreactive clonotypes serially found in patients' blood. In some patient and control memory CD4+ samples, autoreactive clones were absent. Comparing one patient's CSF and blood CD4+ clonotypes highlighted HCRT- and TRIB2-specific autoreactive clonotypes.

The CDR3 contains 13 residues. V was shortened by 1 base and J by 5 bases, with 11 bases between the two germline ends. Germline V gives CDR1 SQVTM, CDR2 ANQGSEA. This receptor was taken from a human donor with narcolepsy. The chain is built from TRBV29-1 and TRBJ1-2; D gene uncertain. The sequencing sample was made of CD45RA- memory CD4+ T cells from PBMCs. Written as DNA, the CDR3 is TGCAGCGTTGAAGGAGGCCAGTTTTATGGCTACACCTTC. This encodes CSVEGGQFYGYTF.